Reported below is one TCR beta chain. The sample is drawn from a study of cytomegalovirus exposure and HLA in healthy donors. The germline CDR1 and CDR2 sequences are SGDLS and YYNGEE. Trimming cost V 3 bases and J 8 bases; bases outside gene matches: 4. The CDR3 runs 13 residues. The PCR had 60 Vbeta and 13 Jbeta primers. The protocol was immunoSEQ multiplex PCR, while the TCRdb copy is restricted to in-frame clones and leaves out a portion. The table has 85,000 to 130,000 clones, roughly 73% seen once; the top ten hold 2% to 3%. V and J are TRBV9 and TRBJ2-2; TRBD2 agrees at 7 bases. Material: PBMCs. The sequence came from a man aged 40-49 years in good health and CMV-seronegative. The CDR3 reads CASSAAGSGELFF. CDR3 in DNA: TGTGCCAGCAGCGCAGCGGGGTCGGGGGAGCTGTTTTTT.